This T cell receptor (beta chain) emerged from a study of shared clonotypes between healthy human individuals (dated by TCRdb to the early 2020s). Study-level background: The cohort included three men and a couple of women between 18 and 49 years of age. To estimate repertoire size and how much clonotype sharing occurs between individuals, the study deeply sequenced the blood TCR repertoires of five or six healthy adults. Per donor, three plates each were used for CD4 naive and CD4 memory, two for CD8 naive, and one for CD8 memory. Leukapheresis yielded between about 0.85 and 10 billion PBMCs per donor. To increase sequencing depth and limit assay-specific biases, different laboratories used diverse techniques to prepare libraries and sequence TCR repertoires.

The donors were healthy, HIV-negative adults with no recently reported acute infections or vaccinations. Every donor was a Caucasian adult living in Nashville, Tennessee, USA. CD4+ T cells were enriched through magnetic negative selection, after which naive cells were positively selected on CD45RA and the remaining negative fraction served as the memory subset. Blood was obtained by leukapheresis, after which PBMCs were separated by Ficoll-Histopaque density gradient centrifugation and cryopreserved in liquid nitrogen vapor phase. Purity and quantity of every magnetically sorted T cell population were checked by analytical flow cytometry. Genomic DNA was isolated from each sorted fraction and quantified by UV absorbance on a Nanodrop 2000c. Using the deep immunoSEQ assay, multiplex PCR amplified TCR CDR3 regions from genomic DNA. Extracted genomic DNA from each cell subset was distributed evenly across all wells of several immunoSEQ 96-well plates, and each plate was treated as a replicate. For sorted subsets, each replicate PCR was loaded with 200 to 250 ng genomic DNA, equivalent to 25,000 to 35,000 T cell genomes. Purified libraries were quantified with a Qubit 3.0 fluorometer, sized on a Bioanalyzer 2100, and re-quantified with the KAPA Library Quantification kit. Every immunoSEQ 96-well plate was sequenced on a separate single-read 150-cycle Illumina NextSeq 550 flow cell. Concerning the study's data processing: Because the immunoSEQ output held only junctional sequences and lacked quality scores, the filtering could not match the filtering applied to full-length reads. Sequences were annotated with PyIR, a Python wrapper for IgBLAST v1.9, using IMGT germline references to assign V/J genes and CDR3. Reads were filtered out if the reads had weak V/J assignments (E-value above 1e-6), no CDR3, stop codons, out-of-frame junctions, or ambiguous translated residues. V3J clonotypes were defined by identical inferred V gene, J gene, and CDR3 amino acid sequence. Percentage overlap between repertoires was computed as shared unique clonotypes divided by the size of the smaller repertoire. Repertoire richness was assessed with RTK rarefaction, the Chao1 estimator, and Recon v2.1 estimates of unobserved clonotypes. Generation probabilities were computed with OLGA for all TCRbeta clonotypes obtained by the gDNA method from a handful of donors. TCRdb obtained this table from immuneACCESS and retained in-frame rearrangements with V and J assigned. These tables miss some clones; where compared with another copy, unresolved V genes account for less than half of the shortfall, and the remainder is unexplained. That table furnishes V, J and clone size, whereas the DNA furnished D and trimming. The sample records a few million clones, more than 90% of which are singletons. The ten biggest clones cover around 0.14% of the sample.

Of note for this clone: The antigen it recognizes is unknown. One base away there is no much larger clone; base qualities are not given. Other DNA sequences of this sample code for an identical CDR3.

General conclusions and limits of the study: Even with the large sequencing depth, rarefaction of the sorted-subset datasets indicated that sequencing was incomplete. Roughly 5.2% of naive CD4, around 4% of naive CD8, about 2.1% of memory CD4, and over 0.35% of memory CD8 clonotypes were shared across a few donors. Sampling was restricted to blood, and TCR repertoires in tissues likely differ from the TCR repertoires found in blood. Clonotypes shared by all four sorted-subset donors showed higher generation probabilities than non-shared clonotypes. Naive subsets generally had larger estimated clonotype richness than memory subsets. Pairwise subsampling indicated that sequencing depth was expected to affect the degree of clonotype sharing among donors. The small number of donors limited the genetic and exposure-history diversity represented.

Sequences were obtained from naive CD4+ T cells sorted from blood. According to the study, the label for this sample's cell subset or site signals: CD45RA+ positively selected. The receptor was isolated from a man younger than 35 in good health.

CDR3 sequence: CASSLTSDTTEAFF. Read as DNA, the sequence is TGTGCCAGCAGCTTAACATCAGATACCACCGAAGCTTTCTTT. The rearrangement joined TRBV7-9 to TRBJ1-1; the D gene lacks a confident call. The CDR1 and CDR2 encoded by the germline V gene (reference sequence) are SEHNR and FQNEAQ. The CDR3 contains 14 residues, cysteine and phenylalanine counted. The sequence is cut down to CDR3 DNA, 42 bases in frame from base 1. V gives up 2 bases and J gives up 8 bases, and the segment between their germline ends measures 15 bases.